This T cell receptor beta chain was obtained from a study of CD8 T cells in ankylosing spondylitis. Concerning this clonotype: The antigen remains undetermined.

Per germline, CDR1 MNHNS and CDR2 SASEGT. With V trimmed by 5 bases and J by 4 bases, 4 bases remained unmatched. This CDR3 is built from 15 residues. Overall study findings and caveats: It appeared that ankylosing spondylitis blood was characterized by a TCR beta motif of under ten highly homologous variants. Enrichment of disease-linked clones was reportedly significant in matched ankylosing spondylitis synovial fluid.

Using quantitative 5'-RACE with molecular barcodes, the authors made TCR beta libraries. MiXCR was run by TCRdb on the 5' RACE reads, yielding one entry per CDR3 protein. This table holds about 260,000 distinct CDR3 sequences, under 30% found once. The chain uses TRBV6-1 and TRBJ2-2; 10 nucleotides match TRBD1. The receptor was derived from a male donor with ankylosing spondylitis or in good health (not recorded which). The specimen sequenced was blood, either unsorted or a sorted T cell fraction (not recorded which). CDR3 nucleotides: TGTGCCAGCAGTCGAGGGACAGGGGTCACCGGGGAGCTGTTTTTT. It encodes CASSRGTGVTGELFF.